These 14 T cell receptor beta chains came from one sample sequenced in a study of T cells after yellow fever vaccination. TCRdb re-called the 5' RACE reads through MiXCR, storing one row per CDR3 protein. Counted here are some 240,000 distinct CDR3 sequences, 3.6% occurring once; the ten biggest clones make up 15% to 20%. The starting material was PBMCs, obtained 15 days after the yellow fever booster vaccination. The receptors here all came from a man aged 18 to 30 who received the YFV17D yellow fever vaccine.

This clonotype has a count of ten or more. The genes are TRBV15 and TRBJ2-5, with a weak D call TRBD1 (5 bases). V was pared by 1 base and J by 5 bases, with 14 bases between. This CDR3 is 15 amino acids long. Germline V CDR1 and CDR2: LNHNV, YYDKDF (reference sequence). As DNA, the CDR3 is TGTGCCACCAGCAGAGCAGTTGGGGCTTTGGAGACCCAGTACTTC. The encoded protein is CATSRAVGALETQYF.

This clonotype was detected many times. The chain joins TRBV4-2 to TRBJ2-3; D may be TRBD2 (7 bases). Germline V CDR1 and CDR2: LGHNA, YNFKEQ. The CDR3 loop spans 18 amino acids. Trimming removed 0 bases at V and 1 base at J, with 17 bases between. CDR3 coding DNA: TGTGCCAGCAGCCAAGAGGCGGGTTTCGGGGGGCGCACAGATACGCAGTATTTT. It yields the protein CASSQEAGFGGRTDTQYF.

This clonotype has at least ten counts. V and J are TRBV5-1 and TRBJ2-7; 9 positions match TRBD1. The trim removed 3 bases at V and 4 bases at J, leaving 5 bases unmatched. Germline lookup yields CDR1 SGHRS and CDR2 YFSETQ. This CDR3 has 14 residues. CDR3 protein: CASSSDRGSYEQYF. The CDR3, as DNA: TGCGCCAGCAGCTCGGACAGGGGCTCGTACGAGCAGTACTTC.

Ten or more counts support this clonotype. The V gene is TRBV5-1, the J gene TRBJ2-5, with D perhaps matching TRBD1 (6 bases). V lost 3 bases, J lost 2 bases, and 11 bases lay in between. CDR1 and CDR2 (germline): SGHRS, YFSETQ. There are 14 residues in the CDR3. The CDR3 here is CASSSTGRQETQYF. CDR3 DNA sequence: TGCGCCAGCAGCTCAACAGGGAGACAAGAGACCCAGTACTTC.

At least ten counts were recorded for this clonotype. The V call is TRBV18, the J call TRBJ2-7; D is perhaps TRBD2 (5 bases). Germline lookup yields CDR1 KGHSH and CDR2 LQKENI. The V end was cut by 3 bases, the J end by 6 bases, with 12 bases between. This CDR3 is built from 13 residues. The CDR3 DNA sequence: TGTGCCAGCTCACCCATCTCGGAGGCCGAGCAGTACGTC. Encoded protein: CASSPISEAEQYV.

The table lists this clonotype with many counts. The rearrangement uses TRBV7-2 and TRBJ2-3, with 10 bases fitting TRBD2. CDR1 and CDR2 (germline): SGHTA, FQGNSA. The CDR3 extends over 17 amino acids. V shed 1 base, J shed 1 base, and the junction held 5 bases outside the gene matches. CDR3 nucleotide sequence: TGTGCCAGCAGCTTAGTACTAGCGGGGACTCGCACAGATACGCAGTATTTT. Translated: CASSLVLAGTRTDTQYF.

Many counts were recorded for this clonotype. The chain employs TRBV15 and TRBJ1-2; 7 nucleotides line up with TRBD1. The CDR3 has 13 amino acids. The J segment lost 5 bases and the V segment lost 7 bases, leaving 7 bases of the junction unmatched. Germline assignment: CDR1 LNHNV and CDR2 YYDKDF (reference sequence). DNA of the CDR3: TGTGCCACCAACGAACAGGGGAGGTATGGCTACACCTTC. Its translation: CATNEQGRYGYTF.

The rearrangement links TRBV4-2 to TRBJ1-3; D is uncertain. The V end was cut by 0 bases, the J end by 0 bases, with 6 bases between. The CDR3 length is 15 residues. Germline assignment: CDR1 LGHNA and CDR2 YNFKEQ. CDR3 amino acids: CASSQDATSGNTIYF. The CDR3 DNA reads TGTGCCAGCAGCCAAGATGCCACCTCTGGAAACACCATATATTTT.

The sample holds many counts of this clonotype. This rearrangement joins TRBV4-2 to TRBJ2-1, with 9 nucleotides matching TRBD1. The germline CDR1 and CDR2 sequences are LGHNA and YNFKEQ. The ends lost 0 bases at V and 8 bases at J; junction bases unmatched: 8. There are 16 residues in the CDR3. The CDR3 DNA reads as TGTGCCAGCAGCCAAGATGGGGGACAGGGCTGGGATGAGCAGTTCTTC. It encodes CASSQDGGQGWDEQFF.

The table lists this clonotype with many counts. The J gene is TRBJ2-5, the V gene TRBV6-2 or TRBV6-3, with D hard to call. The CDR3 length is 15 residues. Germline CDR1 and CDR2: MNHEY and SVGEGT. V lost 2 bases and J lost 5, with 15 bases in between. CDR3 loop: CASSYPRQFGETQYF. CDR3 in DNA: TGTGCCAGCAGTTACCCAAGACAATTCGGGGAGACCCAGTACTTC.

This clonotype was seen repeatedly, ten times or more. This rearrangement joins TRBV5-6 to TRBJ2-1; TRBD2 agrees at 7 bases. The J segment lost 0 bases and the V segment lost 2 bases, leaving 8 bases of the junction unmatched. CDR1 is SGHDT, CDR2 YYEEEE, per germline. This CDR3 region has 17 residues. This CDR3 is CASSFGSGAYSYNEQFF. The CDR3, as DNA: TGTGCCAGCAGCTTTGGGAGCGGGGCCTACTCCTACAATGAGCAGTTCTTC. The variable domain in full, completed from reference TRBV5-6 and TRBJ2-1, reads DAGVTQSPTHLIKTRGQQVTLRCSPKSGHDTVSWYQQALGQGPQFIFQYYEEEERQRGNFPDRFSGHQFPNYSSELNVNALLLGDSALYLCASSFGSGAYSYNEQFFGPGTRLTVL.

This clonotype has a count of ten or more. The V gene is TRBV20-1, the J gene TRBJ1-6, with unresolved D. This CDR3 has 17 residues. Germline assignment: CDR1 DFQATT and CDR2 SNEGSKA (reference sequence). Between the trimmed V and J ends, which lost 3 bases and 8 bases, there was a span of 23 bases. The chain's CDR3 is CSASFPESRTRDSPLHF. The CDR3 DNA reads TGCAGTGCTAGTTTTCCGGAGAGTAGAACCCGAGATTCACCCCTCCACTTT.

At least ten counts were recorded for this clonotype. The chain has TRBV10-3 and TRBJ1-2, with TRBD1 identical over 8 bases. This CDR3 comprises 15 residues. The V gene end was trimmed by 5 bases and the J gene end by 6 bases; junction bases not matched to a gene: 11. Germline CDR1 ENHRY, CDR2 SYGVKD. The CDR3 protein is CAISTPGQDENGYTF. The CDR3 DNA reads TGTGCCATCAGTACTCCGGGACAGGATGAAAATGGCTACACCTTC.

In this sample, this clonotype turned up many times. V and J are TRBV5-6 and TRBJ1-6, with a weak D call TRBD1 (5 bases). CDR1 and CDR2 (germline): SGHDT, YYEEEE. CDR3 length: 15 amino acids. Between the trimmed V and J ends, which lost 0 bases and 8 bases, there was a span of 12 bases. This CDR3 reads CASSLEGQGDSPLHF. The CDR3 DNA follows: TGTGCCAGCAGCTTGGAGGGGCAGGGAGATTCACCCCTCCACTTT. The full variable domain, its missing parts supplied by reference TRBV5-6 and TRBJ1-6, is DAGVTQSPTHLIKTRGQQVTLRCSPKSGHDTVSWYQQALGQGPQFIFQYYEEEERQRGNFPDRFSGHQFPNYSSELNVNALLLGDSALYLCASSLEGQGDSPLHFGNGTRLTVT.